This T cell receptor (beta chain) was observed in a study of regulatory T cells in long-lasting Graves disease. Notes on the study in general: Thyroid tissue was not sampled; only peripheral blood was. The TCR repertoire of persistent Graves' patients was less diverse than that of newly diagnosed ones.

This sample's time point: persistent/refractory GD, antithyroid drugs over 5 years with positive TRAb. The authors made the TCR library using RNA they extracted from PBMCs. Combining iRepertoire HTBI primers with Arm-PCR of CDR3 regions, the authors built TCR beta libraries. MiXCR was run by TCRdb on the multiplex PCR reads, yielding one entry per CDR3 protein. This sample has over 300,000 distinct CDR3 sequences; 20% occur once, and the top ten carry just under 30%. V lost 6 bases, J lost 3 bases, and 3 bases stayed unmatched. There are 13 residues in the CDR3. Germline V gene data show CDR1 as MGHDK and CDR2 as SYGVNS. This clonotype came up a few times. The antigen is undetermined.

The gene calls are TRBV25-1 and TRBJ2-7; 9 bases match TRBD2. This TCR was sampled from a female donor with Graves disease. This specimen was peripheral blood mononuclear cells (PBMCs), taken when the disease was refractory, from a patient treated with antithyroid drugs. The CDR3 here is CASRNSGSYEQYF. DNA of the CDR3: TGTGCCAGCAGAAATAGCGGGAGCTACGAGCAGTACTTC.